A single sample gave rise to the 10 T cell receptor beta chains below, sequenced in a study of T cells in Graves' hyperthyroidism and ophthalmopathy. TCR beta CDR3 regions were amplified from RNA. Primed by the HTBI set, a first-round RT-PCR was run on the TCR CDR3. TCRdb itself ran the multiplex PCR reads through MiXCR, one entry per CDR3 protein. Among hundreds of thousands of distinct CDR3 sequences, approximately 15% were seen once, and the ten largest hold under 30%. Sequenced: blood. These receptors were collected from a woman in her twenties or thirties with Graves' hyperthyroidism.

This clonotype showed up just a few times. The chain links TRBV9 to TRBJ2-3; D call uncertain. The V end was cut by 4 bases, the J end by 0 bases, with 12 bases between. The germline CDR1 and CDR2 sequences are SGDLS and YYNGEE. The CDR3 totals 15 residues. The CDR3 region is CASSLSVGSTDTQYF. The DNA of the CDR3 is TGTGCCAGCAGCCTCTCCGTTGGGAGCACAGATACGCAGTATTTT.

This rearrangement joins TRBV4-2 to TRBJ2-1; D is ambiguous. V gave up 6 bases and J gave up 6 bases, with 15 bases separating them. The CDR3 is made up of 14 amino acids. From germline, CDR1 is LGHNA and CDR2 YNFKEQ. The CDR3 loop reads CASSPLTPGNEQFF. Here the CDR3 DNA reads TGTGCCAGCAGTCCCCTGACCCCTGGCAATGAGCAGTTCTTC.

The sample holds many counts of this clonotype. The chain carries TRBV16 and TRBJ2-7, with D unresolved. V lost 4 bases, J lost 3 bases, and 16 bases lay in between. The length of the CDR3 is 15 residues. CDR1 and CDR2 (germline): KGHSY, FQNENV. The CDR3 loop reads CASSPPGELNYEQYF. DNA of the CDR3: TGTGCCAGCAGCCCCCCCGGAGAACTGAACTACGAGCAGTACTTC.

This clonotype was observed many times. This chain uses TRBV2 with TRBJ2-1; 7 bases line up with TRBD1. In germline, CDR1 is SNHLY, CDR2 FYNNEI. This CDR3 region has 12 residues. V lost 6 bases, J lost 5 bases, and 1 base stayed unmatched. The CDR3 bases are TGTGCCAGCAGACAGGGGAACAATGAGCAGTTCTTC. Protein product: CASRQGNNEQFF. The whole variable domain, remainder taken from reference TRBV2 and TRBJ2-1, is EPEVTQTPSHQVTQMGQEVILRCVPISNHLYFYWYRQILGQKVEFLVSFYNNEISEKSEIFDDQFSVERPDGSNFTLKIRSTKLEDSAMYFCASRQGNNEQFFGPGTRLTVL.

This clonotype was seen at least ten times. The chain is built from TRBV20-1 and TRBJ2-1; TRBD2 aligns across 10 bases. Trimming cost V 5 bases and J 9 bases; bases outside gene matches: 7. The CDR3 is made up of 13 amino acids. Germline CDR1 and CDR2: DFQATT and SNEGSKA (reference sequence). For the CDR3, the DNA is TGCAGTGCTTGGCTAGCGGGAGTGAGTGAGCAGTTCTTC. Translated: CSAWLAGVSEQFF.

A word on this clonotype: Possible read error: a much larger clone is one base away. This sequence joins TRBV28 and TRBJ2-7, with D possibly being TRBD2 (5 bases). V was cut by 8 bases and J by 2 bases, with 13 bases left in between. Germline CDR1 reads MDHEN; CDR2 reads SYDVKM. This CDR3 has 13 residues. This CDR3 is CASGRFGTYEQYF. As DNA, the CDR3 is TGTGCCAGCGGCCGCTTCGGGACCTACGAGCAGTACTTC.

This clonotype turned up a few times. The chain joins TRBV20-1 to TRBJ2-5; TRBD2 matches at 10 bases. The germline V gene has CDR1 DFQATT and CDR2 SNEGSKA (reference sequence). This CDR3 contains 16 residues. Germline trimming cut 5 bases from V and 2 bases from J; bases unmatched to any gene: 11. The CDR3 region has the DNA TGCAGTGCTGAACCCACCCTAGCGGGAGTACAAGAGACCCAGTACTTC. Protein product: CSAEPTLAGVQETQYF.

This clonotype was detected ten times or more. This sequence joins TRBV11-2 and TRBJ1-2; TRBD1 might be the D (5 bases). V dropped 3 bases and J dropped 4 bases, with 12 bases sitting between them. The CDR3 is 14 residues long. The germline V gene has CDR1 SGHAT and CDR2 FQNNGV. The CDR3 loop reads CASSFGGQGYGYTF. CDR3 nucleotides: TGTGCCAGCAGCTTTGGGGGTCAAGGCTATGGCTACACCTTC.

Details on this clonotype: Mismatch with germline at one junction end may stem from a read error. V gene TRBV30 combines with J gene TRBJ2-1; 8 bases are shared with TRBD2. The CDR3 covers 14 residues. Germline CDR1 reads GTSNPN; CDR2 reads SVGIG (reference sequence). This CDR3 is CAWSGRALYDEQFF. The CDR3 DNA follows: TGTGCCTGGAGCGGGAGGGCCCTCTACGATGAGCAGTTCTTC. The full variable domain, in which reference TRBV30 and TRBJ2-1 provide the parts outside the CDR3, is SQTIHQWPATLVQPVGSPLSLECTVEGTSNPNLYWYRQAAGRGLQLLFYSVGIGQISSEVPQNLSASRPQDRQFILSSKKLLLSDSGFYLCAWSGRALYDEQFFGPGTRLTVL.

This clonotype was seen repeatedly, ten times or more. The V and J genes are TRBV28 and TRBJ2-7, with D unresolved. This CDR3 comprises 14 residues. The germline V gene encodes CDR1 MDHEN and CDR2 SYDVKM. Trimming cost V 5 bases and J 5 bases, with 16 bases left between them. This CDR3 is CASSPEEGYHEQYF. CDR3 DNA sequence: TGTGCCAGCAGTCCCGAGGAAGGGTACCACGAGCAGTACTTC. The whole variable domain, filled in from reference TRBV28 and TRBJ2-7, reads DVKVTQSSRYLVKRTGEKVFLECVQDMDHENMFWYRQDPGLGLRLIYFSYDVKMKEKGDIPEGYSVSREKKERFSLILESASTNQTSMYLCASSPEEGYHEQYFGPGTRLTVT.